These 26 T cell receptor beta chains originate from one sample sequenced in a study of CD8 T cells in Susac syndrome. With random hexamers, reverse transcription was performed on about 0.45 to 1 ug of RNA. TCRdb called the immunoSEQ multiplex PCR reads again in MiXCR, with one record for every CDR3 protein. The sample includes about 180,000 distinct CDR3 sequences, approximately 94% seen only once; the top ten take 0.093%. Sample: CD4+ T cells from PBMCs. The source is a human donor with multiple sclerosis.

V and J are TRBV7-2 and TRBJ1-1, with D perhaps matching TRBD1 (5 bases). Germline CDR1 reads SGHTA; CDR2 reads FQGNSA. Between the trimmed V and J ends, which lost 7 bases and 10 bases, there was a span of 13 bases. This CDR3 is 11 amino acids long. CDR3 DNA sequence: TGTGCCAGCACCCAGGTGAGGGGAGCTTTCTTT. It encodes CASTQVRGAFF.

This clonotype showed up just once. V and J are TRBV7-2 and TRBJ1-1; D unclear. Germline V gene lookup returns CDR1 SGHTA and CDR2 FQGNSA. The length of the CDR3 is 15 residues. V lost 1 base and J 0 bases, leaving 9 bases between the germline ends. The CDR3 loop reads CASSLVAVMNTEAFF. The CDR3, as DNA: TGTGCCAGCAGCTTAGTAGCAGTAATGAACACTGAAGCTTTCTTT.

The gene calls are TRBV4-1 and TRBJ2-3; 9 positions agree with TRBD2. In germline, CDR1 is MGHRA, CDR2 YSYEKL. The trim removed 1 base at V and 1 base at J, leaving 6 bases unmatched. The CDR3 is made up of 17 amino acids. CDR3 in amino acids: CASSQGASGEGTDTQYF. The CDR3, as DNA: TGCGCCAGCAGCCAAGGGGCTAGCGGGGAAGGCACAGATACGCAGTATTTT.

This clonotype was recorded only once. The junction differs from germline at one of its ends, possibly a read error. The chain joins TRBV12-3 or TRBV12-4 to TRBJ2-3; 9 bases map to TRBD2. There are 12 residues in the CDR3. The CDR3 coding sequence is TGTGCCAGCAGTTCCTCCGGGACTAGCATCGAGTTT. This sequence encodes CASSSSGTSIEF.

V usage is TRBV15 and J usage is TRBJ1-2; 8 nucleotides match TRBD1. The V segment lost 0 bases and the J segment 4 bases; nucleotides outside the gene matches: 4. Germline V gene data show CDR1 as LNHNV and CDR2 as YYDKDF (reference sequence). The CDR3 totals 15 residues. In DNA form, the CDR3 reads TGTGCCACCAGCAGAGAAGACAGGGGTGGCTATGGCTACACCTTC. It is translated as CATSREDRGGYGYTF.

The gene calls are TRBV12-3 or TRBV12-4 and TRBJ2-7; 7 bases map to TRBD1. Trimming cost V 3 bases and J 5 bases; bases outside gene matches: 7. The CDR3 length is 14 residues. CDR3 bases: TGTGCCAGCAGTTTCGACAGGGTCCGGGACGAGCAGTACTTC. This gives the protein CASSFDRVRDEQYF.

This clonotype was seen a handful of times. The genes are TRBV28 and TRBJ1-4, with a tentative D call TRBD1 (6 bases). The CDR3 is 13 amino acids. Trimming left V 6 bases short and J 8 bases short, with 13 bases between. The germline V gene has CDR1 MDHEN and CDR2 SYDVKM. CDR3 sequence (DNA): TGTGCCAGCAGGCGGGGGCTGGGGGAAAAACTGTTTTTT. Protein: CASRRGLGEKLFF.

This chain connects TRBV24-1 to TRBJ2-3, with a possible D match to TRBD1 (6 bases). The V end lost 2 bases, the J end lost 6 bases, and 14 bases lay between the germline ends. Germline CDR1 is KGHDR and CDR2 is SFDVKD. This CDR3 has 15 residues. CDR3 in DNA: TGTGCCACCAGTGATTCTCAGGGGCTCATGGATACGCAGTATTTT. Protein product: CATSDSQGLMDTQYF.

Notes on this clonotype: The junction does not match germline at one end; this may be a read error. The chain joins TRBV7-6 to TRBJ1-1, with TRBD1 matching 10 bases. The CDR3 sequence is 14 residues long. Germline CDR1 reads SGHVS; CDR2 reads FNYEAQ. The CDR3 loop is CASSLAVTGGEGFF. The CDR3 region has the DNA TGTGCCAGCAGCTTAGCAGTGACAGGGGGCGAAGGTTTCTTT.

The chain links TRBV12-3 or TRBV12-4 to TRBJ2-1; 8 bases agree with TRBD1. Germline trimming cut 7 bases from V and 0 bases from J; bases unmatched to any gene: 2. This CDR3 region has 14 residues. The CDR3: CASITGGSYNEQFF. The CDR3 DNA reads TGTGCCAGCATCACAGGGGGCTCCTACAATGAGCAGTTCTTC.

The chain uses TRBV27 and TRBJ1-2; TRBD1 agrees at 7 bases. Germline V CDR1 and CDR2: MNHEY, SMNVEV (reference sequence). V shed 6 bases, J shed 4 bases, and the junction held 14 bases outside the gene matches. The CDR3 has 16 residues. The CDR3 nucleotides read TGTGCCAGCAGCCCACGGTGGGGGACAGAGCGCTATGGCTACACCTTC. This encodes CASSPRWGTERYGYTF.

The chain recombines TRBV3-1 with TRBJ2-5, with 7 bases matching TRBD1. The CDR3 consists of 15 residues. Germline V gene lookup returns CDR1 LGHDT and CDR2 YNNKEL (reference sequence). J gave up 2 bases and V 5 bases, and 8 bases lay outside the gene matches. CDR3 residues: CASSDRDSPQETQYF. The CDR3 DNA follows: TGTGCCAGCAGCGATCGGGACAGTCCTCAAGAGACCCAGTACTTC.

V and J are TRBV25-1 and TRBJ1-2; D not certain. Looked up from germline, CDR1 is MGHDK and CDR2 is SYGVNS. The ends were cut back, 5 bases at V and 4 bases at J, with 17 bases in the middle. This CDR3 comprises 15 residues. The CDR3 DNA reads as TGTGCCAGCAGTCTTACCGTCTCGGTGGGCTATGGCTACACCTTC. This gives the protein CASSLTVSVGYGYTF.

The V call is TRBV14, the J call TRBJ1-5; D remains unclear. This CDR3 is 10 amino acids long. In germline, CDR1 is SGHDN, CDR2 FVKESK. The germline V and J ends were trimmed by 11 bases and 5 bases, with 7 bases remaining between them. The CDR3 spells CAGRDQPQHF. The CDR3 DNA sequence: TGTGCCGGAAGGGATCAGCCCCAGCATTTT.

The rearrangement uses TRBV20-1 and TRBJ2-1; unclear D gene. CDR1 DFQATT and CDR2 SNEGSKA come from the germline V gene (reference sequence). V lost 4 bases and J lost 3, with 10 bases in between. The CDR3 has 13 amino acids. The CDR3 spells CSAIEGFYNEQFF. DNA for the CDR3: TGCAGTGCTATAGAAGGGTTCTACAATGAGCAGTTCTTC.

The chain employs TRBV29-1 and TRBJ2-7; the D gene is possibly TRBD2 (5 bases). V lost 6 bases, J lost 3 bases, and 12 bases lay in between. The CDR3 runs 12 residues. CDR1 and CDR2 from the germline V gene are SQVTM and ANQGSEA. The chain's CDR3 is CSVIGRNYEQYF. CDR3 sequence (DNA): TGCAGCGTGATAGGGAGAAACTACGAGCAGTACTTC.

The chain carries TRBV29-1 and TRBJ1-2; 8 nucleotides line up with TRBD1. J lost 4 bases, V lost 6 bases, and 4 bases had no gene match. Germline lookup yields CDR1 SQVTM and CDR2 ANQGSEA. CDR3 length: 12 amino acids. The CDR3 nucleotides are TGCAGCGTGCAGACAGGGGCCTATGGCTACACCTTC. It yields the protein CSVQTGAYGYTF.

CDR3: CAWSVLSRGSRARKELFF. The CDR3 coding sequence is TGTGCCTGGAGTGTACTGAGCCGGGGCAGCCGGGCTCGGAAGGAGCTGTTTTTT. The rearrangement links TRBV30 to TRBJ2-2, with D perhaps given as TRBD1 or TRBD2 (5 bases each). The germline V and J ends were trimmed by 0 bases and 10 bases, with 27 bases remaining between them. Germline V CDR1 and CDR2: GTSNPN, SVGIG (reference sequence). CDR3 length: 18 amino acids.

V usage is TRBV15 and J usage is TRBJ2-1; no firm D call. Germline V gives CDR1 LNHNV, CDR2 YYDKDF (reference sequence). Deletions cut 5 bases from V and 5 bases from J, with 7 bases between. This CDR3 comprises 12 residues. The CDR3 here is CATSLRNNEQFF. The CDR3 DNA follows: TGTGCCACCAGCCTCCGTAACAATGAGCAGTTCTTC. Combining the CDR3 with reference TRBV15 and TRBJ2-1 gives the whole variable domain DAMVIQNPRYQVTQFGKPVTLSCSQTLNHNVMYWYQQKSSQAPKLLFHYYDKDFNNEADTPDNFQSRRPNTSFCFLDIRSPGLGDTAMYLCATSLRNNEQFFGPGTRLTVL.

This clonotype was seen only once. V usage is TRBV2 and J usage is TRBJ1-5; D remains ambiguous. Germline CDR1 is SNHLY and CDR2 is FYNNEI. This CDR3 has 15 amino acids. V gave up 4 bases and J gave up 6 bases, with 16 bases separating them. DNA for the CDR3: TGTGCCAGCAGTGTCGACTGGACCTCGACTCAGCCCCAGCATTTT. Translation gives CASSVDWTSTQPQHF.

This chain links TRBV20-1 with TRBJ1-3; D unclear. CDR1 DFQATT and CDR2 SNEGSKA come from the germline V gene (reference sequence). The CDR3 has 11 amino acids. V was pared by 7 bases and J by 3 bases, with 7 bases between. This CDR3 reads CSGRIGNTIYF. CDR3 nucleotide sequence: TGCAGTGGGCGGATTGGAAACACCATATATTTT.

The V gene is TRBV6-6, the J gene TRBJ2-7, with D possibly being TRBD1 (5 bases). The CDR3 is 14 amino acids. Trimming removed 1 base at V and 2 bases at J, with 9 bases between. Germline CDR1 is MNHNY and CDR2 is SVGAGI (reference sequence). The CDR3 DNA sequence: TGTGCCAGCAGTTACTACCAGGGCCCCTACGAGCAGTACTTC. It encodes CASSYYQGPYEQYF.

CDR3 loop: CASSFRQGLGGELFF. CDR3 coding DNA: TGTGCCAGCAGTTTCAGACAGGGCTTAGGCGGGGAGCTGTTTTTT. This chain connects TRBV12-3 or TRBV12-4 to TRBJ2-2; the match to TRBD1 covers 7 bases. The CDR3 loop spans 15 amino acids. Unmatched junction bases numbered 8, after V lost 3 bases and J lost 7 bases.

CDR3 residues: CAWSVNRGEPQHF. CDR3 nucleotides: TGTGCCTGGAGTGTAAACCGGGGAGAACCCCAGCATTTT. The V gene is TRBV30, the J gene TRBJ1-5; D is uncertain. The ends were cut back, 0 bases at V and 10 bases at J, with 13 bases in the middle. In germline, CDR1 is GTSNPN, CDR2 SVGIG (reference sequence). This CDR3 comprises 13 residues. Combining the CDR3 with reference TRBV30 and TRBJ1-5 gives the whole variable domain SQTIHQWPATLVQPVGSPLSLECTVEGTSNPNLYWYRQAAGRGLQLLFYSVGIGQISSEVPQNLSASRPQDRQFILSSKKLLLSDSGFYLCAWSVNRGEPQHFGDGTRLSIL.

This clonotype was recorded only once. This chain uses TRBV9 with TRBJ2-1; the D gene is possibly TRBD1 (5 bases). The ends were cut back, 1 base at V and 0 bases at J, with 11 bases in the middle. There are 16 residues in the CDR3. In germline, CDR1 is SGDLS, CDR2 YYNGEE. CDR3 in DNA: TGTGCCAGCAGCGTAAGGGGTCACATCTCCTACAATGAGCAGTTCTTC. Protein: CASSVRGHISYNEQFF.

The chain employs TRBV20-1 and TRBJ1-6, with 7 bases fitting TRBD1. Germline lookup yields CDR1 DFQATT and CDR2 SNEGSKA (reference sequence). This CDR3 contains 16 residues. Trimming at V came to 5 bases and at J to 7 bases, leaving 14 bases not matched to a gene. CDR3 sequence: CSAPGSRDSLNSPLHF. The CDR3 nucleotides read TGCAGTGCTCCCGGGTCCAGGGACAGCCTAAATTCACCCCTCCACTTT.